Reported below is one T cell receptor beta chain. The antigen is not known. The sample comes from a study of molecular identifiers for immune sequencing clone quantification. About the research overall: Five aliquots were made in replicates from the RNA of roughly 21,000 or 96,000 naive CD8 cells, and four were sequenced.

Bulk libraries came from a prior protocol with listed TCR primers. TCRdb processed the PCR reads anew with MiXCR; each CDR3 protein has one entry. The sample includes 40,000 to 50,000 distinct CDR3 sequences, over 15% seen only once; the top ten take 0.9% to 1.2%. The CDR3 is 12 amino acids. Germline lookup yields CDR1 SGDLS and CDR2 YYNGEE. V lost 0 bases and J 5 bases, leaving 2 bases between the germline ends. The CD8+CD4-CCR7+CD45RA+ phenotype defined the sorted naive CD8 T cells. Study findings and constraints: Detecting spiked Jurkat TCR RNA from one cell among approximately 1 million naive cells was reportedly possible.

Sequenced material: naive CD8+ T cells from blood, with Jurkat cell RNA spiked in. The subset here: FACS-sorted CD8+CD4-CCR7+CD45RA+ naive T cells. This receptor was obtained from a human donor in good health. Some libraries in this study had Jurkat cell RNA spiked in. The genes are TRBV9 and TRBJ2-2; D not certain. This chain's CDR3 is CASSVDTGELFF. In DNA form, the CDR3 reads TGTGCCAGCAGCGTAGATACCGGGGAGCTGTTTTTT. The full variable domain, with the rest looked up from reference TRBV9 and TRBJ2-2, is DSGVTQTPKHLITATGQRVTLRCSPRSGDLSVYWYQQSLDQGLQFLIQYYNGEERAKGNILERFSAQQFPDLHSELNLSSLELGDSALYFCASSVDTGELFFGEGSRLTVL.